The 20 T cell receptor beta chains below were found in one sample sequenced in a study of cytomegalovirus exposure and HLA in healthy donors. Amplification used 60 Vbeta primers and 13 Jbeta primers. Only in-frame clones appear in the TCRdb table, and some are missing; sequencing was by immunoSEQ multiplex PCR. This repertoire shows roughly 100,000 clones, roughly 80% found once; its top ten account for 8.5% to 10%. Specimen: PBMCs. Source of these receptors: a male donor in good health and CMV-seropositive.

The chain has TRBV6-1 and TRBJ1-1; D is perhaps TRBD1 (6 bases). Germline lookup yields CDR1 MNHNS and CDR2 SASEGT. The length of the CDR3 is 12 residues. V gave up 8 bases and J gave up 8 bases, with 15 bases separating them. CDR3 nucleotides: TGTGCCAGCGGGCAGACAGGAAAAGAAGCTTTCTTT. Amino acid sequence: CASGQTGKEAFF.

The chain links TRBV5-1 to TRBJ2-7, with TRBD1 matching over 9 bases. Trimming cost V 3 bases and J 7 bases; bases outside gene matches: 8. The CDR3 covers 14 residues. Germline assignment: CDR1 SGHRS and CDR2 YFSETQ. The chain's CDR3 is CASSSNGQGWEQYF. The DNA for the CDR3 is TGCGCCAGCAGCTCAAACGGACAGGGGTGGGAGCAGTACTTC.

This clone was detected a few times. V and J are TRBV6-5 and TRBJ2-3; weak D call: TRBD1 (6 bases). Trimming left V 11 bases short and J 6 bases short, with 15 bases between. Germline values: CDR1 MNHEY, CDR2 SVGAGI. The CDR3 spans 12 residues. The CDR3 protein is CAGQGTTDTQYF. DNA for the CDR3: TGTGCCGGTCAGGGGACCACGGATACGCAGTATTTT.

The rearrangement joins TRBV4-2 to TRBJ2-3; 8 bases agree with TRBD2. Germline values: CDR1 LGHNA, CDR2 YNFKEQ. This CDR3 comprises 15 residues. Trimming took 2 bases from V and 1 from J; bases not matched to a gene: 2. The CDR3 sequence is CASSQRREGTDTQYF. In DNA form, the CDR3 reads TGTGCCAGCAGCCAAAGGCGGGAGGGCACAGATACGCAGTATTTT.

V gene TRBV7-2 combines with J gene TRBJ1-6; TRBD1 matches at 8 bases. This CDR3 has 15 amino acids. Trimming cost V 5 bases and J 9 bases; bases outside gene matches: 9. CDR1 and CDR2 (germline): SGHTA, FQGNSA. CDR3 region: CASSRQTGVFSPLHF. CDR3 nucleotide sequence: TGTGCCAGCAGCCGACAGACAGGGGTATTTTCACCCCTCCACTTT.

On this clone itself: Germline is not matched at one junction end, which may reflect a read error. The V call is TRBV2, the J call TRBJ1-2; D possibly corresponds to TRBD1 (5 bases). The CDR3 loop spans 13 amino acids. The germline V gene has CDR1 SNHLY and CDR2 FYNNEI. The CDR3 here is CASNPGTNYGYTF. Written as DNA, the CDR3 is TGTGCCAGCAACCCCGGGACTAATTATGGCTACACCTTC.

This chain uses TRBV4-1 with TRBJ1-2; a weak D match, TRBD1 (5 bases). Trimming left V 2 bases short and J 3 bases short, with 7 bases between. CDR3 length: 13 residues. Looked up from germline, CDR1 is MGHRA and CDR2 is YSYEKL. CDR3 residues: CASSQSRDYGYTF. The CDR3 region has the DNA TGCGCCAGCAGCCAATCCAGGGACTATGGCTACACCTTC.

Many counts were recorded for this clone. The V call is TRBV2, the J call TRBJ1-1; 7 nucleotides agree with TRBD1. The CDR3 totals 20 residues. V lost 5 bases and J lost 0; bases outside the gene matches: 21. CDR1 and CDR2 from the germline V gene are SNHLY and FYNNEI. The CDR3 DNA follows: TGTGCCAGCAGTCACCGTTCGACCGCACAGGGGAGCACCATGAACACTGAAGCTTTCTTT. It yields the protein CASSHRSTAQGSTMNTEAFF.

There are a few counts of this clone. This chain connects TRBV19 to TRBJ2-1, with TRBD2 matching 9 bases. The CDR3 loop spans 16 amino acids. After removal of 3 bases from V and 4 bases from J, the junction contained 7 bases not matched to a gene. Germline-derived CDR1 and CDR2 are LNHDA and SQIVND (reference sequence). This chain's CDR3 is CASSIWGSGRYNEQFF. CDR3 coding DNA: TGTGCCAGTAGTATCTGGGGTAGCGGGAGATACAATGAGCAGTTCTTC.

The chain links TRBV6-1 to TRBJ1-1; tentative D call: TRBD1 (5 bases). The CDR3 length is 15 residues. V was trimmed by 4 bases and J by 4 bases, leaving 16 bases between them. CDR1 and CDR2 from the germline V gene are MNHNS and SASEGT. CDR3 bases: TGTGCCAGCAGTGGAGGAGTGAGCGGGGGCACTGAAGCTTTCTTT. Translated: CASSGGVSGGTEAFF.

This clone appeared a few times. The chain has TRBV18 and TRBJ2-1, with a weak D call TRBD1 (5 bases). V was pared by 2 bases and J by 4 bases, with 12 bases between. The V gene's germline CDR1 is KGHSH and CDR2 LQKENI. The CDR3 is 15 amino acids. DNA of the CDR3: TGTGCCAGCTCACCAGGGGCCTCAATTTACAATGAGCAGTTCTTC. This translates into CASSPGASIYNEQFF.

The chain is built from TRBV30 and TRBJ1-5; 7 nucleotides match TRBD1. This CDR3 has 13 amino acids. V dropped 2 bases and J dropped 3; count of bases not matched to a gene: 1. The germline V gene encodes CDR1 GTSNPN and CDR2 SVGIG (reference sequence). The CDR3 loop reads CAWSTGANQPQHF. The CDR3 region has the DNA TGTGCCTGGAGTACAGGGGCCAATCAGCCCCAGCATTTT. Full variable domain (missing parts from reference TRBV30 and TRBJ1-5): SQTIHQWPATLVQPVGSPLSLECTVEGTSNPNLYWYRQAAGRGLQLLFYSVGIGQISSEVPQNLSASRPQDRQFILSSKKLLLSDSGFYLCAWSTGANQPQHFGDGTRLSIL.

This clone came up a few times. The V gene is TRBV5-1, the J gene TRBJ2-6, with 8 bases matching TRBD1. V trimming: 4 bases; J trimming: 0 bases; junction bases outside the gene matches: 15. Germline V gene sequence: CDR1 SGHRS, CDR2 YFSETQ. This CDR3 has 20 residues. CDR3 sequence (DNA): TGCGCCAGCAGCCCGTCCGACCAGGGGGCTTTTCTCTCTGGGGCCAACGTCCTGACTTTC. It translates to CASSPSDQGAFLSGANVLTF.

This clone was detected only a few times. This chain links TRBV6-1 with TRBJ2-7; a weak D match, TRBD1 (6 bases). The V and J ends lost 4 bases and 5 bases respectively, with 12 bases between them. The CDR3 has 13 residues. Germline CDR1 MNHNS, CDR2 SASEGT. This chain's CDR3 is CASSVRGQDEQYF. The DNA of the CDR3 is TGTGCCAGCAGTGTCAGGGGCCAGGACGAGCAGTACTTC.

V gene TRBV7-2 combines with J gene TRBJ2-7, with 7 bases lining up with TRBD2. The CDR3 contains 15 residues. With V trimmed by 5 bases and J by 7 bases, 14 bases remained unmatched. In germline, CDR1 is SGHTA, CDR2 FQGNSA. This chain's CDR3 is CASSPGTGGSGEQYF. The CDR3 region has the DNA TGTGCCAGCAGCCCTGGGACTGGCGGGAGTGGTGAGCAGTACTTC.

This chain links TRBV4-2 with TRBJ2-7; a possible D gene is TRBD1 (6 bases). V dropped 0 bases and J dropped 3 bases, with 12 bases sitting between them. The CDR3 length is 15 residues. CDR1 is LGHNA, CDR2 YNFKEQ, per germline. The CDR3 loop reads CASSQDVSRGYEQYF. The DNA for the CDR3 is TGTGCCAGCAGCCAAGACGTGTCCAGGGGCTACGAGCAGTACTTC.

The J gene is TRBJ2-5, the V gene TRBV11-2, with 7 bases fitting TRBD2. Germline trimming cut 6 bases from V and 8 bases from J; bases unmatched to any gene: 21. This CDR3 contains 17 residues. Germline CDR1 is SGHAT and CDR2 is FQNNGV. CDR3: CASRPNLFRDGEGTQYF. For the CDR3, the DNA is TGTGCCAGCAGACCGAACCTCTTCCGGGACGGGGAGGGCACCCAGTACTTC.

CDR3 nucleotide sequence: TGTGCCAGCAGTTCGCGGGGCACCTACAATGAGCAGTTCTTC. It is translated as CASSSRGTYNEQFF. V is TRBV6-5 and J is TRBJ2-1, with TRBD2 as a possible D gene (6 bases). V was pared by 4 bases and J by 2 bases, with 9 bases between. Looked up from germline, CDR1 is MNHEY and CDR2 is SVGAGI. CDR3 length: 14 residues.

J is TRBJ2-5 and V is TRBV5-6, with 10 positions matching TRBD2. The CDR3 sequence is 14 residues long. V lost 6 bases to trimming and J lost 4 bases; unmatched junction nucleotides: 6. Germline V CDR1 and CDR2: SGHDT, YYEEEE. The CDR3 is CASTPLAGAETQYF. CDR3 in DNA: TGTGCCAGCACCCCCCTAGCGGGAGCAGAGACCCAGTACTTC.

The rearrangement links TRBV2 to TRBJ2-6, with no clear D. The germline gives CDR1 SNHLY, CDR2 FYNNEI. This CDR3 comprises 14 residues. Trimming took 4 bases from V and 0 from J, leaving 4 bases between them. CDR3 residues: CASSARSGANVLTF. The CDR3 nucleotides read TGTGCCAGCAGTGCCCGCTCTGGGGCCAACGTCCTGACTTTC.